This T cell receptor (beta chain) was found in a study of blood T cells in healthy people across ages. Germline V lookup: CDR1 SGHRS, CDR2 YFSETQ. The CDR3 is 19 amino acids. With V trimmed by 1 base and J by 0 bases, 9 bases remained unmatched. For the second PCR, which ran for roughly 7 to 11 cycles, a sample-barcoded 5' primer and a J-beta primer mix were used. TCRdb used MiXCR to reprocess the 5' RACE reads, holding one entry per CDR3 protein. The top ten clones hold more than 35% of a sample with hundreds of thousands of distinct CDR3 sequences, 58% of them seen once. The receptor was isolated from a man in his fifties or sixties in good health. The sample taken for sequencing was blood. V usage is TRBV5-1 and J usage is TRBJ2-6; 8 bases fit TRBD1. CDR3 protein: CASSLRGDRLFSGANVLTF. The CDR3 DNA is TGCGCCAGCAGCTTGAGAGGGGACAGGCTCTTCTCTGGGGCCAACGTCCTGACTTTC.